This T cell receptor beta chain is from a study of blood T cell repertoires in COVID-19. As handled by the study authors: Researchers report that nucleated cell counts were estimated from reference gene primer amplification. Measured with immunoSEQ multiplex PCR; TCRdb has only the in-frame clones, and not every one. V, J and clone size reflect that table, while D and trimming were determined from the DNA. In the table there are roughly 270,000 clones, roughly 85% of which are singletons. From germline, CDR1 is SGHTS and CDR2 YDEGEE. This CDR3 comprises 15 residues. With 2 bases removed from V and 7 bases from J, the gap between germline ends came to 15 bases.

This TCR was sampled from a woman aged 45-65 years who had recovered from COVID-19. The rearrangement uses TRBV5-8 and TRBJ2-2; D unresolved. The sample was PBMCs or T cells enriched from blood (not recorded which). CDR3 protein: CASSFRSLLSGELFF. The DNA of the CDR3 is TGTGCCAGCAGCTTCCGTTCCCTCCTTAGCGGGGAGCTGTTTTTT.